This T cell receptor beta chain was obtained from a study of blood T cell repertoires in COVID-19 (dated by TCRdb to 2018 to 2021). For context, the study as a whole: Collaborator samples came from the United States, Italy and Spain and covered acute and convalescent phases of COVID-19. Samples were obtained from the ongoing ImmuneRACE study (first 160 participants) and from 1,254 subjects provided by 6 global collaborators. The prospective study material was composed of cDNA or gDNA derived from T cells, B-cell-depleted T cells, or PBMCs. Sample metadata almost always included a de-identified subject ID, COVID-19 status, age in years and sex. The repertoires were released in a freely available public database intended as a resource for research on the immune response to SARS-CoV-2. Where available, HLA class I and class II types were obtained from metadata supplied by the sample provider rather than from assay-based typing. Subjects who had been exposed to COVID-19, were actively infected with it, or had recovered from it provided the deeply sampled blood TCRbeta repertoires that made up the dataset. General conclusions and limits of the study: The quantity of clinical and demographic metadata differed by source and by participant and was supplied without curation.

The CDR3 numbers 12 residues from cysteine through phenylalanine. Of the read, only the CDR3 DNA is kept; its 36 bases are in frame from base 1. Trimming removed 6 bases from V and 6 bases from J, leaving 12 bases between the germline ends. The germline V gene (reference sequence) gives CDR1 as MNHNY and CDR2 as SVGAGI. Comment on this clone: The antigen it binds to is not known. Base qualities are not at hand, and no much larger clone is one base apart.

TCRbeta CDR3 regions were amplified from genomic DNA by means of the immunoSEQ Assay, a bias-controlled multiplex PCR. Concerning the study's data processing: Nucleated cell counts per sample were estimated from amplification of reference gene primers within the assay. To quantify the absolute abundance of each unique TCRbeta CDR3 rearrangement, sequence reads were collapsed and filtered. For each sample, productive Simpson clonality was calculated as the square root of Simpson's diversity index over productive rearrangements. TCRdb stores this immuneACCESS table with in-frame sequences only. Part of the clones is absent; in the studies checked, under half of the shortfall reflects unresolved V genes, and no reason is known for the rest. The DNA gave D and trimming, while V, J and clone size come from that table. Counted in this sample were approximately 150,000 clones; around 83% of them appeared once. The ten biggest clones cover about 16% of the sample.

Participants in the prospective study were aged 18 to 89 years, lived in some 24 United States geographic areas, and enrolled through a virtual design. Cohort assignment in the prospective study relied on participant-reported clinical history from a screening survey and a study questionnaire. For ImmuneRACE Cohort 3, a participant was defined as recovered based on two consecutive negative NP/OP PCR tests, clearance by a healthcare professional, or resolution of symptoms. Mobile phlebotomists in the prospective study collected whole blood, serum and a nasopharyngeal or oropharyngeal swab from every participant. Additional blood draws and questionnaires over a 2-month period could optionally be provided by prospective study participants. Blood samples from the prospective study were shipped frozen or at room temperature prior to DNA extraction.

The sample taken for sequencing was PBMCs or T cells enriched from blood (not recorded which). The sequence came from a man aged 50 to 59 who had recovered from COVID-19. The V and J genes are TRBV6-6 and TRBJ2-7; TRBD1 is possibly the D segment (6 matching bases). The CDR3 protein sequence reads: CASSPQGTEQYF. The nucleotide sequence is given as TGTGCCAGCAGCCCCCAGGGGACCGAGCAGTACTTC.